The text below deals with one TCR beta chain. Generated by immunoSEQ multiplex PCR, the TCRdb table keeps only in-frame clones and is missing some. The data hold 150,000 or so clones, with approximately 91% observed a single time. These data belong to a study of T cell responses to AZD1222 COVID-19 vaccine. The ends were cut back, 3 bases at V and 4 bases at J, with 15 bases in the middle. Germline CDR1 is MDHEN and CDR2 is SYDVKM. The CDR3 runs to 15 residues. The material sequenced was peripheral blood, taken 28 days after the second AZD1222 dose. This TCR was recovered from an adult who received the AZD1222 COVID-19 vaccine. The chain couples TRBV28 to TRBJ1-2; D is undetermined. The CDR3 sequence: CASSFLEGPFYGYTF. The CDR3 DNA reads TGTGCCAGCAGTTTTTTAGAAGGGCCGTTCTATGGCTACACCTTC.